The present T cell receptor (beta chain) was sequenced within a study of blood T cells in healthy people across ages. Then a second PCR, running roughly 6 to 12 cycles, was carried out with a sample-barcoded 5' primer and a J-beta primer mix. Carrying 12 random nucleotides, a template-switch adaptor labeled each individual cDNA molecule. Any given sample supplied a minimum of 3 million CDR3-containing paired-end reads. One entry per CDR3 protein results from TCRdb running MiXCR on the 5' RACE reads. The sample shows roughly 1.4 million distinct CDR3 sequences, roughly 60% of them seen only once. V was pared by 3 bases and J by 0 bases, with 8 bases between. The germline CDR1 and CDR2 sequences are MNHEY and SMNVEV (reference sequence). This CDR3 contains 14 residues. Sample donors were healthy Caucasian individuals that came from Russia, aged about 6 to 100. Per sample, no less than 5.5 micrograms of total RNA were extracted.

The sequenced sample consisted of blood. This TCR derives from a man in his late teens or twenties in good health. The rearrangement links TRBV27 to TRBJ1-2; perhaps TRBD1 as D (5 bases). The CDR3 DNA sequence: TGTGCCAGCAGTTTTCAGGGCTCTAACTATGGCTACACCTTC. Protein sequence: CASSFQGSNYGYTF.